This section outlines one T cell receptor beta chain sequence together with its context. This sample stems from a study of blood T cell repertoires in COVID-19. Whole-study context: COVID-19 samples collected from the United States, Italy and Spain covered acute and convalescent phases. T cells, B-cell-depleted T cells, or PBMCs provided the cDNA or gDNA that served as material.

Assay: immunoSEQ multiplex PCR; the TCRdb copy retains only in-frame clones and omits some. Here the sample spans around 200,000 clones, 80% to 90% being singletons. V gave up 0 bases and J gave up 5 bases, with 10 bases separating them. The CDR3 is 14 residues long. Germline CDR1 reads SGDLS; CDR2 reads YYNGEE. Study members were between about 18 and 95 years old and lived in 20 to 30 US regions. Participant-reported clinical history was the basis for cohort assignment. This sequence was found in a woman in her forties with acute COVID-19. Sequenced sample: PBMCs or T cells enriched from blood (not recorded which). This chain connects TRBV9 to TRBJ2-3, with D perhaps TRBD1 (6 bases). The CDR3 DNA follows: TGTGCCAGCAGCGTAGAGGGGGAAGAAGATACGCAGTATTTT. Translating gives CASSVEGEEDTQYF. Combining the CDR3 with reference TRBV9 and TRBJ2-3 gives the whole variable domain DSGVTQTPKHLITATGQRVTLRCSPRSGDLSVYWYQQSLDQGLQFLIQYYNGEERAKGNILERFSAQQFPDLHSELNLSSLELGDSALYFCASSVEGEEDTQYFGPGTRLTVL.